These T cell receptor beta chains were read from a single sample in a study of T-cell memory formation after mild COVID-19. Using its own MiXCR run on the 5' RACE reads, TCRdb lists one record per CDR3 protein. The top ten hold 12% of the sample, which has roughly 580,000 distinct CDR3 sequences, approximately 19% seen once. The sequenced sample consisted of PBMCs or a T cell subset sorted from them (not recorded which). These receptors originate from an adult woman who had mild COVID-19 (a few samples of this study predate the infection). Cell type and time point are not known. Each CDR3 is given with its conserved first and last residue. D genes are given only for firm matches. The listing skips clone size in some rows; elsewhere it reads once, few, many or a size class.

clone_size	d_call	v_call	j_call	cdr3_nt	cdr3_aa
NA	NA	TRBV2	TRBJ2-7	TGTGCCAGGAATATAAAGGACAGCGTAGACCCCTACGAGCAGTACTTC	CARNIKDSVDPYEQYF
NA	NA	TRBV7-2	TRBJ1-2	TGTGCCAGCAGCTCCCCCATGGGGGCGGAGAGTCGCTATGGCTACACCTTC	CASSSPMGAESRYGYTF
few	NA	TRBV6-5	TRBJ2-5	TGTGCCAGCAGTTCGGAAGGGGCGCAAGAGACCCAGTACTTC	CASSSEGAQETQYF
NA	TRBD1	TRBV4-1	TRBJ2-7	TGCGCCAGCAGCCAGGACAGGGTTTATTCTTACGAGCAGTACTTC	CASSQDRVYSYEQYF
NA	TRBD1	TRBV9	TRBJ1-1	TGTGCCAGCAGCGTAGAGCGGACAGGGGTGGGCAATGAAGCTTTCTTT	CASSVERTGVGNEAFF
few	NA	TRBV20-1	TRBJ1-3	TGCAGTGCTAGAGGGACAAACTCTGGAAACACCATATATTTT	CSARGTNSGNTIYF
few	NA	TRBV7-2	TRBJ1-1	TGTGCCAGCACCATCCAGGACGGATTTCGGGTCACTGAAGCTTTCTTT	CASTIQDGFRVTEAFF
few	NA	TRBV7-9	TRBJ2-5	TGTGCCAGCAGGATAGGGACCCTTCAAGAGACCCAGTACTTC	CASRIGTLQETQYF
many	NA	TRBV5-5	TRBJ2-7	TGTGCCAGCAGCTCCCCAGGGCGCAGCTACGAGCAGTACTTC	CASSSPGRSYEQYF
NA	TRBD1	TRBV23-1	TRBJ2-1	TGCGCCAGCAAGAGGACAGGGGATGGTGAGCAGTTCTTC	CASKRTGDGEQFF
NA	NA	TRBV5-1	TRBJ1-2	TGCGCCAGCAGCTTGAGTCCGGCCGGGGACTATGGCTACACCTTC	CASSLSPAGDYGYTF
NA	TRBD2	TRBV4-2	TRBJ2-6	TGTGCCAGCAGCCAGTTCCGGGGGGGGCCGGCTGGGGCCAACGTCCTGACTTTC	CASSQFRGGPAGANVLTF
few	TRBD2	TRBV2	TRBJ2-3	TGTGCCAGCAGTAGGGCAGCTAGCGGGAGCCGGACAGATACGCAGTATTTT	CASSRAASGSRTDTQYF
few	TRBD1	TRBV12-5	TRBJ1-1	TGTGCTAGTGGTTCGGTTGTAACCGACAGGGCTACTGAAGCTTTCTTT	CASGSVVTDRATEAFF
NA	NA	TRBV30	TRBJ1-1	TGTGCCGCACAGTCTCGGGGGACACTGAAAGCTTTCTTT	CAAQSRGTLKAFF
NA	NA	TRBV7-2	TRBJ2-7	TGTGCCAGCAGCCCGGATATAGGGGAGCAGTACTTC	CASSPDIGEQYF
many	NA	TRBV5-6	TRBJ1-2	TGTGCCAGCAGCTTTTCCATGGCCAGCTATGGCTACACCTTC	CASSFSMASYGYTF
NA	TRBD2	TRBV20-1	TRBJ2-7	TGCAGTGCTAGATTAAGCGGGAGAAGGTCCTACGAGCAGTACTTC	CSARLSGRRSYEQYF
few	TRBD1	TRBV5-1	TRBJ1-2	TGCGCCAGCAGCTTTACAGGGGAGGCCTATGGCTACACCTTC	CASSFTGEAYGYTF
NA	TRBD1	TRBV20-1	TRBJ1-5	TGCAGTGCTAGTACAGGGGCCGTTAGCAATCAGCCCCAGCATTTT	CSASTGAVSNQPQHF
NA	TRBD1	TRBV7-9	TRBJ2-5	TGTGCCAGCAGCAAGACAGGGGGCTGGGAGACCCAGTACTTC	CASSKTGGWETQYF
few	NA	TRBV4-1	TRBJ2-3	TGCGCCAGCAGCCAAGGTCCGGTTGCAGATACGCAGTATTTT	CASSQGPVADTQYF
few	NA	TRBV30	TRBJ1-1	TGTGCCTGGAAGGAGAACACTGAAGCTTTCTTT	CAWKENTEAFF
NA	NA	TRBV5-1	TRBJ1-4	TGCGCCAGCAGCTTGGGACAGGTGGATAATGAAAAACTGTTTTTT	CASSLGQVDNEKLFF
NA	NA	TRBV19	TRBJ2-5	TGTGCCAGTAGTTTCGCCCAGACCCAGTACTTC	CASSFAQTQYF
few	TRBD2	TRBV3-1	TRBJ2-1	TGTGCCAGCAGCCAAGATCCGCTAGCGGGGGCCAATGAGCAGTTCTTC	CASSQDPLAGANEQFF
few	NA	TRBV6-2/TRBV6-3	TRBJ1-2	TGTGCCAGCAGTTACGATATTTCGAACTATGGCTACACCTTC	CASSYDISNYGYTF
few	TRBD1	TRBV7-9	TRBJ1-6	TGTGCCAGCAGCCTTTCTGCGTTGGCTTACAGGGGATTCAATTCACCCCTCCACTTT	CASSLSALAYRGFNSPLHF
few	NA	TRBV30	TRBJ2-1	TGTGCCTGGAGTGTACGTAGCTTCACAGAGCAGTTCTTC	CAWSVRSFTEQFF
few	NA	TRBV29-1	TRBJ1-3	TGCAGCGTCGGCATGGGGTCGGTTGGAAACACCATATATTTT	CSVGMGSVGNTIYF
NA	NA	TRBV5-4	TRBJ2-1	TGTGCCAGCAGCTTGGAGCCCCAGAGCTCCTACAATGAGCAGTTCTTC	CASSLEPQSSYNEQFF
few	TRBD1	TRBV4-1	TRBJ2-2	TGCGCCAGCAGCCAGATACCGGGACAGGGAACCGGGGAGCTGTTTTTT	CASSQIPGQGTGELFF
few	TRBD1	TRBV7-9	TRBJ1-3	TGTGCCAGCAGCTTTCAGGGGGCCGCTGGAAACACCATATATTTT	CASSFQGAAGNTIYF
NA	NA	TRBV5-5	TRBJ2-5	TGTGCCAGCAGCTTGTGGGTGGGGGAAGAGACCCAGTACTTC	CASSLWVGEETQYF
once	NA	TRBV12-3/TRBV12-4	TRBJ2-1	TGTGCCAGCAGCGGACTGCTCTCGAGCTCCTACAATGAGCAGTTCTTC	CASSGLLSSSYNEQFF
few	NA	TRBV4-2	TRBJ2-1	TGTGCCAGCAGCCAAGTCGGGGTCAGCCGGTACAATGAGCAGTTCTTC	CASSQVGVSRYNEQFF
NA	NA	TRBV2	TRBJ1-1	TGTGCCAGCAGTGAATTGTATGGGAACACTGAAGCTTTCTTT	CASSELYGNTEAFF
few	NA	TRBV20-1	TRBJ2-5	TGCAGTGCTCGAGACTCCGGGACCCCCAGGGAGACCCAGTACTTC	CSARDSGTPRETQYF
NA	NA	TRBV5-1	TRBJ2-3	TGCGCCAGCAGCTTGCAGGGTAGGTTGGCAGATACGCAGTATTTT	CASSLQGRLADTQYF
NA	NA	TRBV20-1	TRBJ2-3	TGCAGTGCAAAGAGCCGGGACGAATCCACAGATACGCAGTATTTT	CSAKSRDESTDTQYF
NA	TRBD2	TRBV6-2/TRBV6-3	TRBJ2-7	TGTGCCAGCAGTACGCCGGGACTAGCGATTTACGAGCAGTACTTC	CASSTPGLAIYEQYF
NA	NA	TRBV4-1	TRBJ2-5	TGCGCCAGCAGCCAGAGGAGCCAAACCGAGGCCCAGTACTTC	CASSQRSQTEAQYF
few	TRBD2	TRBV7-9	TRBJ2-7	TGTGCCAGCAGCTTACCCGTGGCGGGAGGGCCGGACGAGCAGTACTTC	CASSLPVAGGPDEQYF
few	TRBD1	TRBV6-5	TRBJ2-7	TGTGCCAGCAGGGGACAGGGGAATTGGGGTGAGCAGTACTTC	CASRGQGNWGEQYF
few	NA	TRBV24-1	TRBJ1-1	TGTGCCACCCGTGATGGGGGGGCGGGGGACACTGAAGCTTTCTTT	CATRDGGAGDTEAFF
many	NA	TRBV7-9	TRBJ2-3	TGTGCCAGCAGCTTGGTTAGCACAGATACGCAGTATTTT	CASSLVSTDTQYF
many	NA	TRBV3-1	TRBJ1-1	TGTGCCAGCAGCCCCGGAGGTTGGACTGAAGCTTTCTTT	CASSPGGWTEAFF
NA	TRBD1	TRBV27	TRBJ1-1	TGTGCCAGCAGTTTGATGGGACAGGGCCTCTGGGGGACTGAAGCTTTCTTT	CASSLMGQGLWGTEAFF
few	TRBD2	TRBV5-1	TRBJ2-1	TGCGCCAGCAGCTTGGACCTAGCGGGGCACAATGAGCAGTTCTTC	CASSLDLAGHNEQFF
NA	NA	TRBV5-4	TRBJ2-3	TGTGCCAGCGGTCTCTTAGCGGATACGCAGTATTTT	CASGLLADTQYF
few	TRBD2	TRBV5-1	TRBJ2-2	TGCGCCAGCAGCTCGGGTCACTCGGGACTAGCGGGAGTCACCGGGGAGCTGTTTTTT	CASSSGHSGLAGVTGELFF
few	TRBD2	TRBV12-3/TRBV12-4	TRBJ2-2	TGTGCAAGCAGTTTAGCCCTAGCGGGGCCAGGAACCGGGGAGCTGTTTTTT	CASSLALAGPGTGELFF
few	TRBD2	TRBV4-1	TRBJ2-4	TGCGCCAGCAGCCGCGGGGGAGCGGGAGATCACATTCAGTACTTC	CASSRGGAGDHIQYF
many	TRBD1	TRBV12-3/TRBV12-4	TRBJ2-2	TGTGCCAGCAGTTCGGGGACAGGGTTCACCGGGGAGCTGTTTTTT	CASSSGTGFTGELFF
NA	NA	TRBV6-2/TRBV6-3	TRBJ1-2	TGTGCCAGCAGGAAGACATCTAACTATGGCTACACCTTC	CASRKTSNYGYTF
few	NA	TRBV20-1	TRBJ2-7	TGCAGTGCTAGAGTCCGGGACACGAGCTCCTACGAGCAGTACTTC	CSARVRDTSSYEQYF
many	NA	TRBV4-1	TRBJ1-4	TGCGCCAGCAGCCAATCAAACAGGGAAAAACTGTTTTTT	CASSQSNREKLFF
few	NA	TRBV20-1	TRBJ2-5	TGCAGTGCTACTGTGGGGACATCCCGTGCGGAGACCCAGTACTTC	CSATVGTSRAETQYF
NA	TRBD1	TRBV5-6	TRBJ1-1	TGTGCCAGCAGCCGGGACAGGGGTTTTATCATGGGGGCTTTCTTT	CASSRDRGFIMGAFF
few	NA	TRBV3-1	TRBJ1-5	TGTGCCAGCAGCCAAGGAGGCCCCGGGGCGGCCCAGCATTTT	CASSQGGPGAAQHF